A single sample is the source of the 2 T cell receptor beta chains below, sequenced in a study of post-analysis software for immune sequencing data. Broader study findings: Relative to controls, patients had a few TRBV segments at higher frequency, with TRBV5-6, TRBV5-1 and TRBV20-1 among these.

Included in the TCR beta cDNA libraries were unique molecular identifiers. In TCRdb, the PCR reads were re-called with MiXCR into one record per CDR3 protein. The sample has 750,000 to 900,000 distinct CDR3 sequences; roughly 50% are singletons. Their recognized antigens are unknown. What was sequenced was blood. These receptors were taken from a girl aged 10 to 17 with multiple sclerosis.

Only a few counts were recorded for this clonotype. This chain links TRBV2 with TRBJ2-3; D tentatively fits TRBD1 or TRBD2 (7 bases each). V lost 10 bases and J 4 bases, leaving 18 bases between the germline ends. Germline CDR1 and CDR2: SNHLY and FYNNEI. The CDR3 covers 14 residues. This CDR3 is CATQGGFSPDTQYF. CDR3 nucleotide sequence: TGTGCCACCCAGGGGGGGTTCAGCCCAGATACGCAGTATTTT.

CDR3 in DNA: TGTGCCAGCAGTTATAGGACAGGTACTTACTACGAGCAGTACTTC. It translates to CASSYRTGTYYEQYF. V and J are TRBV28 and TRBJ2-7, with 7 bases identical to TRBD1. Unmatched junction bases numbered 9, after V lost 4 bases and J lost 3 bases. Per germline, CDR1 MDHEN and CDR2 SYDVKM. This CDR3 contains 15 residues.